Given below is one T cell receptor (beta chain) in context. The antigen is unknown. The data derive from a study of beta chain features in type 1 diabetes. Study-level findings and limits: Here, the possible influence of HLA type (on TCRB rearrangement) remained unresolved.

Sequencing targeted expressed TCRB transcripts, as all isolated RNA had been reverse transcribed. Sequencing was performed with immunoSEQ multiplex PCR; in TCRdb, only in-frame clones are kept and a portion is missing. The table has about 230,000 clones, 9% to 10% seen once. V was trimmed by 0 bases and J by 4 bases, leaving 10 bases between them. This CDR3 spans 14 amino acids. CDR1 is SGHRS and CDR2 is YFSETQ in the germline V gene. Specimen: naive CD4+ T cells from blood. The origin of this receptor is a woman aged 18-35 years in good health. The rearrangement joins TRBV5-1 to TRBJ1-2; TRBD1 might be the D (5 bases). The CDR3 DNA sequence: TGCGCCAGCAGCTTGGATAGGGGAGGCTATGGCTACACCTTC. This encodes CASSLDRGGYGYTF.